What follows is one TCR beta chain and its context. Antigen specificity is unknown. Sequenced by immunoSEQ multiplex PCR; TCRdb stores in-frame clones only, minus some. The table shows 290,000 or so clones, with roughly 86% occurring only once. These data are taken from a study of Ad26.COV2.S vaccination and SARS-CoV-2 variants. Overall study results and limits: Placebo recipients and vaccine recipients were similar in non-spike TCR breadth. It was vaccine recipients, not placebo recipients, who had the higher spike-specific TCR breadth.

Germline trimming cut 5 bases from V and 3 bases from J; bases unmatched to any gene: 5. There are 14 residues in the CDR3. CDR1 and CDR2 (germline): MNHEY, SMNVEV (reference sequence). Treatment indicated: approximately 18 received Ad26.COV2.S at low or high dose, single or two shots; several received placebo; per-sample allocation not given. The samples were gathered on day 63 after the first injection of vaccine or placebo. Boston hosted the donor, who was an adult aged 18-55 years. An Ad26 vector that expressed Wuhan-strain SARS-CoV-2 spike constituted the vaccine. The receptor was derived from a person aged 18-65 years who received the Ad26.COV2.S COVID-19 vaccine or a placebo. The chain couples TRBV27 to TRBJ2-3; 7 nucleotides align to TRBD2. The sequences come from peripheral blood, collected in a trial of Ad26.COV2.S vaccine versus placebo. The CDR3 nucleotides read TGTGCCAGCAGTCCGCGGACTAGAACAGATACGCAGTATTTT. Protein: CASSPRTRTDTQYF.